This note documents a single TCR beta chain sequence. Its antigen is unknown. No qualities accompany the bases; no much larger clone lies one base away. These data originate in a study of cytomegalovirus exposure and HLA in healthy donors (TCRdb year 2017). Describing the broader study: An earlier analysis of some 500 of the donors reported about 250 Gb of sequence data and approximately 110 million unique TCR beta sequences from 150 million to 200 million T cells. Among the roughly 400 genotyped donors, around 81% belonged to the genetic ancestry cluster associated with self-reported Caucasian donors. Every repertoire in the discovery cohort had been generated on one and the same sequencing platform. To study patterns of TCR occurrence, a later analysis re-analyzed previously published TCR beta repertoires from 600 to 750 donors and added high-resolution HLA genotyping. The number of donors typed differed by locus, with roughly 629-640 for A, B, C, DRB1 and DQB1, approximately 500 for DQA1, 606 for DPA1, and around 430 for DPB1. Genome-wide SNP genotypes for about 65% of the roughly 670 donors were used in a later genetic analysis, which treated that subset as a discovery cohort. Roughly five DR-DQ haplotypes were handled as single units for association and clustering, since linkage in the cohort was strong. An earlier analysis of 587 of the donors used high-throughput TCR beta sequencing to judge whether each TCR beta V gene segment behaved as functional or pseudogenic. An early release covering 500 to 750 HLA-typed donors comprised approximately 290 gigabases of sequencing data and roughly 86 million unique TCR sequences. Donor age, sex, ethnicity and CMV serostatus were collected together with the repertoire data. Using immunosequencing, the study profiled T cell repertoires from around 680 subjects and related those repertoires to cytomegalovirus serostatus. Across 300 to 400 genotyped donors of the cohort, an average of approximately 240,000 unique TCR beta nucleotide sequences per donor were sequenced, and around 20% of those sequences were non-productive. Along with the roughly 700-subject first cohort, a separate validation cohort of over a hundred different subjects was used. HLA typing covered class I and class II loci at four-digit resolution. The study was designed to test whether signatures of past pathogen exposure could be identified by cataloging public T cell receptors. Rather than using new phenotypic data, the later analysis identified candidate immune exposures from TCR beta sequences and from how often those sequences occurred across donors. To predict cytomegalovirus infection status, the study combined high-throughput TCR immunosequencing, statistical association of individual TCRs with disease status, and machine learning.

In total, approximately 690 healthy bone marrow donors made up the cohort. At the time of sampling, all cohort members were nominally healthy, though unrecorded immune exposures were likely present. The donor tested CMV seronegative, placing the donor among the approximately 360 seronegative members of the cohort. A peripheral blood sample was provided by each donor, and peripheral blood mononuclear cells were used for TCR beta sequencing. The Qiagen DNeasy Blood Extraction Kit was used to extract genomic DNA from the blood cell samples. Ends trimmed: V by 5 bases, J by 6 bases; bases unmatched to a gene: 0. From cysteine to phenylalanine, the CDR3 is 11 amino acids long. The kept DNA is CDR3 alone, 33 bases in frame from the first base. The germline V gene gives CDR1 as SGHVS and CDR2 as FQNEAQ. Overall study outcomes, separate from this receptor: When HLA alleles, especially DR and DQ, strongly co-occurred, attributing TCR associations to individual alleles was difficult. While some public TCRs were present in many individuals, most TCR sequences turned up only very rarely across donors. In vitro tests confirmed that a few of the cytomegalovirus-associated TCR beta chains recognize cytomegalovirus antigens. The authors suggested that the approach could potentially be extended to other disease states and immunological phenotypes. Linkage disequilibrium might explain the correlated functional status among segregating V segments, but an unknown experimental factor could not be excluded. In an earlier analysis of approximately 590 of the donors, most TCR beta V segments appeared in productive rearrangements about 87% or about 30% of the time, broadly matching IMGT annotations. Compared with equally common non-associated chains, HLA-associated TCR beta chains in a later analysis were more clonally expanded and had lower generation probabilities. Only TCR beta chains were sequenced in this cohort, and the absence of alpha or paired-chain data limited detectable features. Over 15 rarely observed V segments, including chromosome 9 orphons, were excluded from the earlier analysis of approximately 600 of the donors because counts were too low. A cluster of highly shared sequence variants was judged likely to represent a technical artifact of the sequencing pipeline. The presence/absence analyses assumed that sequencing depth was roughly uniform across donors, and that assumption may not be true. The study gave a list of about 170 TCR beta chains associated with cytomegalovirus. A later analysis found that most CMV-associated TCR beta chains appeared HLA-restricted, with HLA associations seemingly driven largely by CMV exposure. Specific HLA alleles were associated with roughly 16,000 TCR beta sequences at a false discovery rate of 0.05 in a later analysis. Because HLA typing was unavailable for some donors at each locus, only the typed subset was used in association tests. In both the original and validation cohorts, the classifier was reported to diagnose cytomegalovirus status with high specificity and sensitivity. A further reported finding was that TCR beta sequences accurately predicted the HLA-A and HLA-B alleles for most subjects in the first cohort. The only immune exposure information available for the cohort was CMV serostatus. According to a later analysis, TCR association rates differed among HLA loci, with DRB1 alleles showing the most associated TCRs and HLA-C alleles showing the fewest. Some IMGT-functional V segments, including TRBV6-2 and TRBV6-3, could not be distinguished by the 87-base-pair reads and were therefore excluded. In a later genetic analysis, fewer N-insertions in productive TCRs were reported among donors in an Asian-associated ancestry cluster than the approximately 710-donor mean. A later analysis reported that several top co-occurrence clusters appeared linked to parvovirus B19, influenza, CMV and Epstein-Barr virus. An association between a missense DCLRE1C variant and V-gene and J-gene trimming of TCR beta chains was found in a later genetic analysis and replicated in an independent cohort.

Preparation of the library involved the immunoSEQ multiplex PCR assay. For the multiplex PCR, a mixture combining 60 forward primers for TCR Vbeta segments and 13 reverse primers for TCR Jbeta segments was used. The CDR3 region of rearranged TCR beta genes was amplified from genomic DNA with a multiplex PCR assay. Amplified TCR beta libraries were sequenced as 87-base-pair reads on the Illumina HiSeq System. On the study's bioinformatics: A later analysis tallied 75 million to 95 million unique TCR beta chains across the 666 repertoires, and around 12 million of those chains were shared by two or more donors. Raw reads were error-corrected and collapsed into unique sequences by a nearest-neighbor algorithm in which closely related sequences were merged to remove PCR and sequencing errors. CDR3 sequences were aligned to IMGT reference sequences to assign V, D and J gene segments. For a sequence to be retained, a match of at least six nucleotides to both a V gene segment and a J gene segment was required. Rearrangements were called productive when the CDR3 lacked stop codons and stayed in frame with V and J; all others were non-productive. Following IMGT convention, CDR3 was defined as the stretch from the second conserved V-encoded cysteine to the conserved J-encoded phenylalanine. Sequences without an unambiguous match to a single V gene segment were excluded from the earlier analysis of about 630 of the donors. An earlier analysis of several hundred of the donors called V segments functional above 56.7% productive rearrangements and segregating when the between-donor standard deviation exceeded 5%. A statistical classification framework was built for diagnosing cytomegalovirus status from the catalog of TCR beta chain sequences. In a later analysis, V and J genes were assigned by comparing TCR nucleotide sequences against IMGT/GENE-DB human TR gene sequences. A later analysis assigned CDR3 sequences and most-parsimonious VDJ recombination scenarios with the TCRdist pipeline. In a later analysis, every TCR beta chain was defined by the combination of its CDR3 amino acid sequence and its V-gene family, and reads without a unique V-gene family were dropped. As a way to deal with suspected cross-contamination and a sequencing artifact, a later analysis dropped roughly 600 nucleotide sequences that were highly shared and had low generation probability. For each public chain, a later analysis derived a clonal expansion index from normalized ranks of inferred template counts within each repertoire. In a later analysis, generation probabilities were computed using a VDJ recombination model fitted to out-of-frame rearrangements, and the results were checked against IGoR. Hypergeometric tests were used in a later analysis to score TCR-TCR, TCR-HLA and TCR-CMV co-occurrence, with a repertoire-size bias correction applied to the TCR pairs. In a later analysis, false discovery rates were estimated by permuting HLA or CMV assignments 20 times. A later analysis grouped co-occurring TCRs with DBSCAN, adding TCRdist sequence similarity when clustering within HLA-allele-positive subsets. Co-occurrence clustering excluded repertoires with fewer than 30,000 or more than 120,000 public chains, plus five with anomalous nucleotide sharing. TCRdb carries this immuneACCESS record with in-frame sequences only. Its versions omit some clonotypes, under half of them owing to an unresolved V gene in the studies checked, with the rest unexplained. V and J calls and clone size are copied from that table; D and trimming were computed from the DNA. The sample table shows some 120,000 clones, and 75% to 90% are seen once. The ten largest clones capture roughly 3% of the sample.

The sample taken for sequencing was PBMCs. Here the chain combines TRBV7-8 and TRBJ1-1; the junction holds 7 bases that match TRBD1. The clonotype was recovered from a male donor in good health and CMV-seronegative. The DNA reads TGTGCCAGCAGCCAGGGGGCTGAAGCTTTCTTT. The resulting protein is CASSQGAEAFF. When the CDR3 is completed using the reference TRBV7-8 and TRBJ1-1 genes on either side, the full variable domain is GAGVSQSPRYKVAKRGQDVALRCDPISGHVSLFWYQQALGQGPEFLTYFQNEAQLDKSGLPSDRFFAERPEGSVSTLKIQRTQQEDSAVYLCASSQGAEAFFGQGTRLTVV.